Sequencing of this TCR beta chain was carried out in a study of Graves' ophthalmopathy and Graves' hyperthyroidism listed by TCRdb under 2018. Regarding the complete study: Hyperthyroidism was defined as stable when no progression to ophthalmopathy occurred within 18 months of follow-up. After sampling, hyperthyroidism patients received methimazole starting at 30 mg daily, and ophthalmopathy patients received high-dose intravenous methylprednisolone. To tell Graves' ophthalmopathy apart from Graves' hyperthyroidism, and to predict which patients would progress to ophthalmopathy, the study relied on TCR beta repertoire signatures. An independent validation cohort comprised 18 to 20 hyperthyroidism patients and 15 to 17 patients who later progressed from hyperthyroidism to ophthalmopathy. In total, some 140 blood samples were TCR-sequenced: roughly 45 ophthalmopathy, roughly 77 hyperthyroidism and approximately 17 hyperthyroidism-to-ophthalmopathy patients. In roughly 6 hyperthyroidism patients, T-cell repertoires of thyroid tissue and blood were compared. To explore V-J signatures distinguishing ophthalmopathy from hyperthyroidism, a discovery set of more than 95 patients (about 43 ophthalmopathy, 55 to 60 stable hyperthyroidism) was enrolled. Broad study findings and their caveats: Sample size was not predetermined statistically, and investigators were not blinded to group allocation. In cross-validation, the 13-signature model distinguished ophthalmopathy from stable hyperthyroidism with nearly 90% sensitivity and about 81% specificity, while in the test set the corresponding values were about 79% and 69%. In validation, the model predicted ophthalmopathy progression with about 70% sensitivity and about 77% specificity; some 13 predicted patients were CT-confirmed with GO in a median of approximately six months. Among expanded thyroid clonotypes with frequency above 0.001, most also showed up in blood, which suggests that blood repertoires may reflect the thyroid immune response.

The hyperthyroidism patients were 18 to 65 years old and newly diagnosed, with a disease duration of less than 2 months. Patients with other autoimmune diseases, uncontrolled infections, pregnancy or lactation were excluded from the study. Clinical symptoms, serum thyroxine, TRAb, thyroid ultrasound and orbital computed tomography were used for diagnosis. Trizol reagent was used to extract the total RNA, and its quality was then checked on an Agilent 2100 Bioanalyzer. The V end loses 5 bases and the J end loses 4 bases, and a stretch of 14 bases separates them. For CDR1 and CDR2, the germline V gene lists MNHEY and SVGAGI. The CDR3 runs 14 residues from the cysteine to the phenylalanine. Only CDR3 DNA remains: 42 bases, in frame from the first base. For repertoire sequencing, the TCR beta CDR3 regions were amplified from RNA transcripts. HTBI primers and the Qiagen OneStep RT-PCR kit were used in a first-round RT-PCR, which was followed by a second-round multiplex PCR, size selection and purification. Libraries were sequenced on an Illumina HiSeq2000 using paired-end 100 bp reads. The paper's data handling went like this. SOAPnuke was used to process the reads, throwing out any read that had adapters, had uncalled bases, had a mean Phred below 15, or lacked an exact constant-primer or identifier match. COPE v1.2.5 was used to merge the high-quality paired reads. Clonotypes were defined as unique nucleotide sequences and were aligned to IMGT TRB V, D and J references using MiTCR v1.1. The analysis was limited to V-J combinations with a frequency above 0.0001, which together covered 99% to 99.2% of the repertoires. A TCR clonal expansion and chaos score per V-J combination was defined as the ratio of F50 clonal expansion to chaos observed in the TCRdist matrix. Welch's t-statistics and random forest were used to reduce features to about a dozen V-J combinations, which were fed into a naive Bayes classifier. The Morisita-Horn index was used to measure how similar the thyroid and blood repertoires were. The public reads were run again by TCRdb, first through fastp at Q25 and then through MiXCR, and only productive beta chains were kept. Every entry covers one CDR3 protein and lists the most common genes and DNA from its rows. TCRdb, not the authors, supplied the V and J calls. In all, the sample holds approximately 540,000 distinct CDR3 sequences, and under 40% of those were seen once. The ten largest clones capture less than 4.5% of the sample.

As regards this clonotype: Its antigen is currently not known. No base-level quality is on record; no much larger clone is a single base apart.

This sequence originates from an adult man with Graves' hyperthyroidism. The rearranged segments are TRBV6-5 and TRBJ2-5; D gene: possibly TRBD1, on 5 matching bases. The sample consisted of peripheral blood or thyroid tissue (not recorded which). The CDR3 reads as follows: CASSQSFRAETQYF. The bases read TGTGCCAGCAGTCAGAGTTTCAGGGCAGAGACCCAGTACTTC.